This T cell receptor beta chain was obtained from a study of shared clonotypes between healthy human individuals. The germline V gene encodes CDR1 SGHTS and CDR2 YDEGEE. With 4 bases clipped from V and 5 bases from J, the junction kept 7 bases outside the gene matches. CDR3 length: 15 amino acids. Method: immunoSEQ multiplex PCR; TCRdb's copy keeps in-frame clones and lacks some. The data contain about 1.1 million clones, about 84% of them singletons. The V gene is TRBV5-8, the J gene TRBJ1-4; 8 bases line up with TRBD1. This receptor was obtained from a man aged 18 to 30 in good health. Some clones in this sample may be carry-over from other donors' samples. The specimen was memory CD4+ T cells from PBMCs. The subset here: CD45RA-negative fraction. The CDR3 sequence: CASSEIRTGNEKLFF. The DNA for the CDR3 is TGTGCCAGCAGCGAAATCCGGACAGGGAATGAAAAACTGTTTTTT.